The T cell receptor beta chain under discussion was sequenced for a study of metastatic and nonmetastatic thyroid tumors. Per the study methods: Researchers built a distant-metastasis classifier for papillary thyroid cancer that drew on CDR3 differences across clinicopathological groups. TCRdb recomputed clones from the PCR reads via MiXCR. The V and J calls follow TCRdb's processing rather than the paper's. This table holds some 45,000 clones, over 10% found once. This clone has a handful of counts. Germline assignment: CDR1 MNHNS and CDR2 SASEGT. The CDR3 is 11 residues long. Trimming took 10 bases from V and 3 from J, leaving 9 bases between them. Patients had received no treatment of any kind before thyroid surgery.

The sequence came from a male donor with papillary thyroid cancer or a benign thyroid nodule (not recorded which). Some clones in this sample may be carry-over from other donors' samples. The chain links TRBV6-1 to TRBJ1-1; no clear D gene. Sequencing was carried out using blood. The DNA of the CDR3 is TGTGCCATCTGGAGGTACACTGAAGCTTTCTTT. Translated, it gives CAIWRYTEAFF.